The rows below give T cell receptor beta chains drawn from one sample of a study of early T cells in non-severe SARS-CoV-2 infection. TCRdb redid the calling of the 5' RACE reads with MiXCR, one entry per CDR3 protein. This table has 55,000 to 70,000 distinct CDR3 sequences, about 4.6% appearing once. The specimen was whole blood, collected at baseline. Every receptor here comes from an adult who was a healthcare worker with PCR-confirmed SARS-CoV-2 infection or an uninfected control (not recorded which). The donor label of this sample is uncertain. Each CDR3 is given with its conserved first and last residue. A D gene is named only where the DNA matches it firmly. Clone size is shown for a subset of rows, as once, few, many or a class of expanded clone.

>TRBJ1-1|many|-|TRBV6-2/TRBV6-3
CASSFVGNTEAFF
TGTGCCAGCAGTTTCGTTGGGAACACTGAAGCTTTCTTT
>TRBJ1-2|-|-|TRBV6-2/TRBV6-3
CASSYEVYGYTF
TGTGCCAGCAGTTACGAGGTCTATGGCTACACCTTC
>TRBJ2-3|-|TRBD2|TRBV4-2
CASSQRLAGFTDTQYF
TGTGCCAGCAGCCAAAGACTAGCGGGGTTCACAGATACGCAGTATTTT
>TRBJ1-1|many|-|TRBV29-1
CSVDRGMNTEAFF
TGCAGCGTTGACCGTGGCATGAACACTGAAGCTTTCTTT
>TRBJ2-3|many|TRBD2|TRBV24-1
CATSALADLNTDTQYF
TGTGCCACCAGTGCCCTAGCGGACCTCAACACAGATACGCAGTATTTT
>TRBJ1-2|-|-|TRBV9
CASSVARYGYTF
TGTGCCAGCAGCGTAGCTCGCTATGGCTACACCTTC
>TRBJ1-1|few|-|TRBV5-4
CASSLEEGRGAFF
TGTGCCAGCAGCTTGGAGGAGGGAAGGGGAGCTTTCTTT
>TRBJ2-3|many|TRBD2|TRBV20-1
CSAPLIAGPTDTQYF
TGCAGTGCTCCCCTTATAGCGGGGCCCACAGATACGCAGTATTTT
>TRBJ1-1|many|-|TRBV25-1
CASRSHQEAFF
TGTGCCAGCAGAAGTCATCAAGAAGCTTTCTTT
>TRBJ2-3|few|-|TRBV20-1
CSAGPLDPSTDTQYF
TGCAGTGCTGGCCCTTTGGATCCTAGCACAGATACGCAGTATTTT
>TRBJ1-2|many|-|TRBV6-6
CASSAGQGYTF
TGTGCCAGCAGCGCAGGCCAGGGCTACACCTTC
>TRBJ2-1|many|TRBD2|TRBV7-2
CASSLHTRLAGNNEQFF
TGTGCCAGCAGCTTACATACCCGACTAGCGGGGAACAATGAGCAGTTCTTC
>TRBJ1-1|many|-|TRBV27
CASSLAQLTEAFF
TGTGCCAGCAGTTTGGCACAGCTCACTGAAGCTTTCTTT
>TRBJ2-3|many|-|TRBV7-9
CASSLALASTLDTQYF
TGTGCCAGCAGCTTAGCGTTGGCTAGCACCCTAGATACGCAGTATTTT
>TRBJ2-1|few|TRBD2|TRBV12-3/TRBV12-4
CASRKERGGLYNEQFF
TGTGCCAGCAGAAAAGAGCGGGGGGGCTTATACAATGAGCAGTTCTTC